A single sample gave rise to the 27 T cell receptor beta chains below, sequenced in a study of cytomegalovirus exposure and HLA in healthy donors. The PCR contained 60 Vbeta and 13 Jbeta primers. The protocol was immunoSEQ multiplex PCR, while the TCRdb copy is restricted to in-frame clones and leaves out a portion. The data contain approximately 300,000 clones, approximately 84% of them seen just once; the ten biggest clones take up about 2%. Sequenced sample: PBMCs. These receptor sequences come from a woman aged 40 to 49 in good health and CMV-seropositive.

The chain joins TRBV2 to TRBJ2-7; D is unclear. The V gene's germline CDR1 is SNHLY and CDR2 FYNNEI. This CDR3 region has 12 residues. V was shortened by 5 bases and J by 4 bases, with 9 bases between the two germline ends. The DNA for the CDR3 is TGTGCCAGCAGTCCTCCCTCTTACGAGCAGTACTTC. As protein: CASSPPSYEQYF. The full variable domain, in which reference TRBV2 and TRBJ2-7 provide the parts outside the CDR3, is EPEVTQTPSHQVTQMGQEVILRCVPISNHLYFYWYRQILGQKVEFLVSFYNNEISEKSEIFDDQFSVERPDGSNFTLKIRSTKLEDSAMYFCASSPPSYEQYFGPGTRLTVT.

The chain is built from TRBV28 and TRBJ1-2, with D perhaps matching TRBD1 (6 bases). Between the trimmed V and J ends, which lost 10 bases and 10 bases, there was a span of 16 bases. In germline, CDR1 is MDHEN, CDR2 SYDVKM. The CDR3 length is 11 residues. DNA for the CDR3: TGTGCCACTAACCCCCGGGACATCTACACCTTC. Its translation: CATNPRDIYTF.

This chain links TRBV6-6 with TRBJ1-1; the D gene is possibly TRBD1 (5 bases). Germline V gives CDR1 MNHNY, CDR2 SVGAGI (reference sequence). The CDR3 contains 13 residues. V dropped 3 bases and J dropped 7 bases, with 12 bases sitting between them. CDR3 amino acids: CASSYGQGVEAFF. The DNA for the CDR3 is TGTGCCAGCAGTTATGGGCAGGGCGTTGAAGCTTTCTTT.

The DNA of the CDR3 is TGTGCCAGCAGTTTTGGGTACGGGGGGGGGTACGAGCAGTACTTC. Protein: CASSFGYGGGYEQYF. V and J are TRBV5-4 and TRBJ2-7; TRBD2 agrees at 8 bases. The germline V gene encodes CDR1 SGHNT and CDR2 YYREEE (reference sequence). V dropped 5 bases and J dropped 4; count of bases not matched to a gene: 11. This CDR3 comprises 15 residues.

The chain combines TRBV30 with TRBJ2-3; D might be TRBD1 (5 bases). The CDR3 loop spans 12 amino acids. Germline loops: CDR1 GTSNPN, CDR2 SVGIG (reference sequence). Trimming stripped 2 bases from V and 4 bases from J, with 7 bases between. CDR3 coding DNA: TGTGCCTGGAGTCAGGGCCCAGATACGCAGTATTTT. Translated, it gives CAWSQGPDTQYF.

V and J are TRBV30 and TRBJ2-3; 12 positions match TRBD2. The CDR3 loop spans 14 amino acids. CDR1 is GTSNPN and CDR2 is SVGIG in the germline V gene (reference sequence). The CDR3 is CAVELAGGGDTQYF. The CDR3 nucleotides are TGTGCTGTAGAACTAGCGGGAGGAGGAGATACGCAGTATTTT.

This chain links TRBV5-1 with TRBJ2-7; no clear D gene. With 4 bases removed from V and 7 bases from J, the gap between germline ends came to 12 bases. CDR3 size: 12 residues. Germline CDR1 SGHRS, CDR2 YFSETQ. Here the CDR3 DNA reads TGCGCCAGCAGCCTGGGATTCCGGGAGCAGTACTTC. It specifies CASSLGFREQYF.

This clone was found once. The chain combines TRBV7-8 with TRBJ1-1; D is possibly TRBD1 (6 bases). V was cut by 4 bases and J by 6 bases, with 15 bases left in between. Germline CDR1 reads SGHVS; CDR2 reads FQNEAQ. This CDR3 contains 14 residues. DNA for the CDR3: TGTGCCAGCAGCTCGATACAGGGTGTACCTGAAGCTTTCTTT. This gives the protein CASSSIQGVPEAFF.

As for this clone: The junction does not match germline at one end; this may be a read error. This chain connects TRBV4-2 to TRBJ2-6; a weak D match, TRBD1 (5 bases). The CDR3 covers 16 residues. From germline, CDR1 is LGHNA and CDR2 YNFKEQ. Written as DNA, the CDR3 is TGTGCCAGCAGCCAAGATAGGGGATCTGGGGCCAACGGCCTGACTTTC. Its translation is CASSQDRGSGANGLTF.

The genes are TRBV6-5 and TRBJ2-1; 10 nucleotides agree with TRBD2. V shed 2 bases, J shed 4 bases, and the junction held 5 bases outside the gene matches. The CDR3 covers 16 residues. CDR1 is MNHEY, CDR2 SVGAGI, per germline. The CDR3 loop reads CASSYSLAGGYNEQFF. In nucleotides, the CDR3 is TGTGCCAGCAGTTACAGTTTAGCGGGAGGATACAATGAGCAGTTCTTC.

V and J are TRBV2 and TRBJ2-7, with 14 bases matching TRBD2. The CDR3 runs to 15 residues. The trim removed 4 bases at V and 4 bases at J, leaving 3 bases unmatched. Looked up from germline, CDR1 is SNHLY and CDR2 is FYNNEI. CDR3 residues: CASSGGTSGSYEQYF. Here the CDR3 DNA reads TGTGCCAGCAGTGGAGGGACTAGCGGGAGTTACGAGCAGTACTTC. Variable domain in full (rest from reference TRBV2 and TRBJ2-7): EPEVTQTPSHQVTQMGQEVILRCVPISNHLYFYWYRQILGQKVEFLVSFYNNEISEKSEIFDDQFSVERPDGSNFTLKIRSTKLEDSAMYFCASSGGTSGSYEQYFGPGTRLTVT.

The J gene is TRBJ2-1, the V gene TRBV5-1, with 12 bases aligning to TRBD2. The CDR3 runs to 17 residues. V lost 4 bases and J lost 5; bases outside the gene matches: 10. CDR1 is SGHRS and CDR2 is YFSETQ in the germline V gene. This CDR3 reads CASSDPSGRATNNEQFF. For the CDR3, the DNA is TGCGCCAGCAGCGACCCTAGCGGGAGGGCAACCAACAATGAGCAGTTCTTC.

This sequence joins TRBV30 and TRBJ1-1; no clear D gene. Trimming pared 0 bases from V and 1 base from J, leaving 3 bases between. The germline V gene has CDR1 GTSNPN and CDR2 SVGIG (reference sequence). CDR3 length: 12 amino acids. The CDR3 sequence: CAWSVANTEAFF. The CDR3 region has the DNA TGTGCCTGGAGTGTAGCGAACACTGAAGCTTTCTTT.

The rearrangement joins TRBV15 to TRBJ1-1; D is unclear. The CDR3 length is 15 residues. With 0 bases removed from V and 0 bases from J, the gap between germline ends came to 8 bases. CDR1 and CDR2 from the germline V gene are LNHNV and YYDKDF (reference sequence). The CDR3 sequence is CATSRDMALNTEAFF. CDR3 DNA: TGTGCCACCAGCAGAGATATGGCACTGAACACTGAAGCTTTCTTT.

The chain combines TRBV19 with TRBJ1-2, with 9 bases matching TRBD1. Germline V gene sequence: CDR1 LNHDA, CDR2 SQIVND (reference sequence). The ends lost 8 bases at V and 4 bases at J; junction bases unmatched: 8. CDR3 length: 14 amino acids. The CDR3 nucleotides read TGTGCCAGTCTCCCAACAGGGGGCCCCTATGGCTACACCTTC. Translation gives CASLPTGGPYGYTF.

The chain couples TRBV7-9 to TRBJ2-5, with D perhaps TRBD2 (6 bases). This CDR3 is 12 amino acids long. V was shortened by 5 bases and J by 7 bases, with 11 bases between the two germline ends. The germline CDR1 and CDR2 sequences are SEHNR and FQNEAQ (reference sequence). The CDR3 coding sequence is TGTGCCAGCAGCCGGGACTCGGGGACCCAGTACTTC. Amino acid sequence: CASSRDSGTQYF.

The rearrangement uses TRBV4-1 and TRBJ1-2; 8 bases map to TRBD1. This CDR3 has 14 residues. The V and J ends lost 4 bases and 6 bases, in that order; junction bases with no gene match: 7. CDR1 is MGHRA and CDR2 is YSYEKL in the germline V gene. The CDR3 DNA reads TGCGCCAGCAGCCCGTCGGACAGGGAGCATGGCTACACCTTC. This encodes CASSPSDREHGYTF.

The chain combines TRBV10-3 with TRBJ2-7, with 13 bases matching TRBD2. Germline lookup yields CDR1 ENHRY and CDR2 SYGVKD. The trim removed 9 bases at V and 7 bases at J, leaving 6 bases unmatched. The CDR3 has 13 amino acids. Here the CDR3 reads CAIGTSGMWEQYF. The DNA of the CDR3 is TGTGCCATAGGGACTAGCGGGATGTGGGAGCAGTACTTC.

V and J are TRBV2 and TRBJ2-7; D is undetermined. V lost 6 bases to trimming and J lost 0 bases, with 9 bases between them. Germline V gene data show CDR1 as SNHLY and CDR2 as FYNNEI. The CDR3 totals 13 residues. DNA of the CDR3: TGTGCCAGCAGCCCCCGTAGCTCCTACGAGCAGTACTTC. Its translation is CASSPRSSYEQYF.

Here the CDR3 reads CASSYQGTGHSPLHF. The DNA for the CDR3 is TGTGCCAGCAGTTACCAGGGGACAGGGCATTCACCCCTCCACTTT. The chain is built from TRBV6-5 and TRBJ1-6, with 9 nucleotides matching TRBD1. J lost 8 bases, V lost 2 bases, and 4 bases had no gene match. CDR1 and CDR2 from the germline V gene are MNHEY and SVGAGI. This CDR3 is built from 15 residues.

This clone was recorded a few times. The genes are TRBV9 and TRBJ2-1, with TRBD2 as a possible D gene (5 bases). This CDR3 is 15 amino acids long. Germline CDR1 is SGDLS and CDR2 is YYNGEE. V lost 4 bases and J lost 0, with 11 bases in between. CDR3 in amino acids: CASSPLGSSYNEQFF. DNA of the CDR3: TGTGCCAGCAGCCCTCTGGGGAGCTCCTACAATGAGCAGTTCTTC.

CDR3 bases: TGTGCCAGCAGTTACTTCCCGGAGCGTTATGGCTACACCTTC. It translates to CASSYFPERYGYTF. The V and J genes are TRBV6-5 and TRBJ1-2; no definite D call. Trimming took off 1 base at V and 5 bases at J, with 11 bases between the two ends. This CDR3 contains 14 residues. CDR1 and CDR2 (germline): MNHEY, SVGAGI.

The J gene is TRBJ2-5, the V gene TRBV9; 9 bases match TRBD2. V lost 0 bases and J lost 5; bases outside the gene matches: 8. CDR3 length: 16 residues. Germline lookup yields CDR1 SGDLS and CDR2 YYNGEE. The CDR3 reads CASSVAGSGSGETQYF. CDR3 nucleotide sequence: TGTGCCAGCAGCGTAGCTGGTAGCGGGAGCGGGGAGACCCAGTACTTC.

The chain couples TRBV6-6 to TRBJ1-2, with 8 bases matching TRBD1. The CDR3 loop spans 13 amino acids. Germline values: CDR1 MNHNY, CDR2 SVGAGI (reference sequence). V trimming: 6 bases; J trimming: 6 bases; junction bases outside the gene matches: 6. CDR3 region: CASRRTGTDGYTF. Written as DNA, the CDR3 is TGTGCCAGCAGACGGACAGGGACTGATGGCTACACCTTC.

The chain employs TRBV5-1 and TRBJ1-4; D may be TRBD1 (5 bases). V was clipped by 0 bases and J by 3 bases, with 9 bases between them. Germline V gene data show CDR1 as SGHRS and CDR2 as YFSETQ. The CDR3 spans 15 residues. The CDR3 sequence: CASSLDRPSNEKLFF. The CDR3 DNA reads as TGCGCCAGCAGCTTGGACAGGCCTTCTAATGAAAAACTGTTTTTT.

V is TRBV20-1 and J is TRBJ2-5; D is possibly TRBD1 (6 bases). This CDR3 has 10 residues. V was trimmed by 4 bases and J by 10 bases, leaving 10 bases between them. The germline CDR1 and CDR2 sequences are DFQATT and SNEGSKA (reference sequence). The CDR3: CSANREIQYF. The CDR3 nucleotides are TGCAGTGCTAACAGGGAAATCCAGTACTTC.

As for this clone: Other DNA sequences within the sample encode an identical CDR3. The chain joins TRBV5-1 to TRBJ2-3; no clear D. The CDR3 contains 12 residues. Trimming removed 4 bases at V and 0 bases at J, with 3 bases between. CDR1 is SGHRS and CDR2 is YFSETQ in the germline V gene. The CDR3 sequence is CASSPSTDTQYF. The CDR3 DNA is TGCGCCAGCAGCCCAAGCACAGATACGCAGTATTTT.